The source of this T cell receptor (beta chain) is a study of blood T cell repertoires in COVID-19. The table came from immunoSEQ multiplex PCR; TCRdb's copy has only in-frame clones and leaves some out. The sample holds under 130,000 clones, around 81% seen once. J gave up 0 bases and V 4 bases, and 9 bases lay outside the gene matches. This CDR3 contains 16 residues. The germline V gene has CDR1 SEHNR and CDR2 FQNEAQ (reference sequence). The specimen was peripheral blood. This receptor was identified in a man older than 75 with acute or convalescent COVID-19. The J gene is TRBJ2-7, the V gene TRBV7-9; 7 bases match TRBD2. For the CDR3, the DNA is TGTGCCAGCAGCTCATACGGGCGGGGGAGCTCCTACGAGCAGTACTTC. This sequence encodes CASSSYGRGSSYEQYF.